The 15 T cell receptor beta chains presented below share a single source sample, sequenced in a study of T-cell memory formation after mild COVID-19. TCRdb reprocessed the 5' RACE reads with MiXCR, giving one entry per CDR3 protein. The sample gives about 430,000 distinct CDR3 sequences, 20% to 25% of which show up once; 8.8% is in the top ten. The sequencing input was PBMCs or a T cell subset sorted from them (not recorded which). The source is an adult woman who had mild COVID-19 (a few samples of this study predate the infection). Cell type and time point are not known.

This chain uses TRBV9 with TRBJ1-1; no clear D gene. Germline V gives CDR1 SGDLS, CDR2 YYNGEE. V was clipped by 2 bases and J by 6 bases, with 11 bases between them. The CDR3 contains 13 residues. CDR3 sequence reads: CASSVGIFAEAFF. The CDR3 DNA is TGTGCCAGCAGCGTGGGGATTTTCGCTGAAGCTTTCTTT.

This clonotype was counted between two and nine times. The V gene is TRBV29-1, the J gene TRBJ2-5, with 13 bases aligning to TRBD2. This CDR3 spans 18 amino acids. The germline V gene encodes CDR1 SQVTM and CDR2 ANQGSEA. V shed 0 bases, J shed 5 bases, and the junction held 12 bases outside the gene matches. The CDR3 DNA reads as TGCAGCGTTGAAGACTTTAGGACTAGCGGGGGAGGTAGGGAGACCCAGTACTTC. Amino acid sequence: CSVEDFRTSGGGRETQYF. The full variable domain, completed using reference TRBV29-1 and TRBJ2-5, is SAVISQKPSRDICQRGTSLTIQCQVDSQVTMMFWYRQQPGQSLTLIATANQGSEATYESGFVIDKFPISRPNLTFSTLTVSNMSPEDSSIYLCSVEDFRTSGGGRETQYFGPGTRLLVL.

The chain carries TRBV6-1 and TRBJ1-1; TRBD1 aligns across 12 bases. CDR1 is MNHNS, CDR2 SASEGT, per germline. The CDR3 sequence is 15 residues long. Germline trimming cut 5 bases from V and 5 bases from J; bases unmatched to any gene: 6. The CDR3 sequence: CASSKGQGARTEAFF. The CDR3 DNA reads as TGTGCCAGCAGTAAGGGACAGGGGGCGCGGACTGAAGCTTTCTTT.

The rearrangement links TRBV7-6 to TRBJ1-2; weak D call: TRBD1 (5 bases). Germline CDR1 is SGHVS and CDR2 is FNYEAQ. The V gene lost 2 bases and the J gene lost 1 base, with 14 bases spanning the gap. The CDR3 runs 16 residues. The CDR3 DNA is TGTGCCAGCAGCTTACAGTCCGGGGGTTATAACTATGGCTACACCTTC. Protein: CASSLQSGGYNYGYTF. Full variable domain (rest looked up from reference TRBV7-6 and TRBJ1-2): GAGVSQSPRYKVTKRGQDVALRCDPISGHVSLYWYRQALGQGPEFLTYFNYEAQQDKSGLPNDRFSAERPEGSISTLTIQRTEQRDSAMYRCASSLQSGGYNYGYTFGSGTRLTVV.

The chain is built from TRBV7-9 and TRBJ1-1; no clear D. The CDR3 is made up of 12 amino acids. V was cut by 1 base and J by 6 bases, with 6 bases left in between. Germline V CDR1 and CDR2: SEHNR, FQNEAQ (reference sequence). The CDR3 nucleotides are TGTGCCAGCAGCTTAGAAAGCTCTGAAGCTTTCTTT. This codes for CASSLESSEAFF.

This clonotype appeared many times. The chain has TRBV7-3 and TRBJ2-5; D ambiguous. Trimming stripped 5 bases from V and 6 bases from J, with 13 bases between. The CDR3 sequence is 13 residues long. The germline V gene encodes CDR1 SGHTA and CDR2 FQGTGA. In nucleotides, the CDR3 is TGTGCCAGCAGCCCCAGGCCCTCCCAGACCCAGTACTTC. Translating it yields CASSPRPSQTQYF. The variable domain in full, with the rest retrieved from reference TRBV7-3 and TRBJ2-5, is GAGVSQTPSNKVTEKGKYVELRCDPISGHTALYWYRQSLGQGPEFLIYFQGTGAADDSGLPNDRFFAVRPEGSVSTLKIQRTERGDSAVYLCASSPRPSQTQYFGPGTRLLVL.

This chain uses TRBV5-1 with TRBJ2-3; 7 bases align to TRBD1. This CDR3 region has 14 residues. In germline, CDR1 is SGHRS, CDR2 YFSETQ. Trimming at V came to 1 base and at J to 4 bases, leaving 3 bases not matched to a gene. The CDR3: CASSLPGGSDTQYF. The CDR3 DNA reads as TGCGCCAGCAGCTTGCCAGGGGGATCAGATACGCAGTATTTT.

The chain links TRBV20-1 to TRBJ2-7; 14 bases fit TRBD2. Germline lookup yields CDR1 DFQATT and CDR2 SNEGSKA (reference sequence). J was trimmed by 5 bases and V by 5 bases; bases with no gene match: 5. The CDR3 runs 14 residues. CDR3 DNA sequence: TGCAGTGCTCGACTAGCGGGAGGGAGGAACGAGCAGTACTTC. Encoded protein: CSARLAGGRNEQYF.

This clonotype was detected only a few times. The V gene is TRBV10-3, the J gene TRBJ1-1; 7 bases fit TRBD1. The CDR3 spans 14 residues. V was pared by 7 bases and J by 4 bases, with 9 bases of the junction left unmatched. From germline, CDR1 is ENHRY and CDR2 SYGVKD. The CDR3 reads CAITIDREGTEAFF. The CDR3 nucleotides are TGTGCCATCACCATAGACAGGGAGGGCACTGAAGCTTTCTTT.

The chain has TRBV7-8 and TRBJ2-4; D gene unclear. Trimming stripped 1 base from V and 7 bases from J, with 14 bases between. Germline CDR1 SGHVS, CDR2 FQNEAQ. The CDR3 has 15 residues. CDR3 sequence (DNA): TGTGCCAGCAGCTTAGTCGCTGGGATCGACAACATTCAGTACTTC. Its protein is CASSLVAGIDNIQYF.

The sample holds a few counts of this clonotype. The genes are TRBV7-9 and TRBJ2-1; 8 bases align to TRBD2. From germline, CDR1 is SEHNR and CDR2 FQNEAQ (reference sequence). The V gene end was trimmed by 3 bases and the J gene end by 6 bases; junction bases not matched to a gene: 10. This CDR3 spans 16 amino acids. The CDR3 loop reads CASSFILGREGNEQFF. CDR3 sequence (DNA): TGTGCCAGCAGCTTTATCCTCGGGAGGGAGGGCAATGAGCAGTTCTTC.

Notes on this clonotype: Its ends do not fully match the called genes, so a read error is possible. This chain uses TRBV12-3 or TRBV12-4 with TRBJ2-1; 9 bases fit TRBD2. This CDR3 has 17 amino acids. The CDR3 spells CASSFSPAGGPGNEQLF. The CDR3 DNA reads TGTGCCAGCAGTTTCAGTCCAGCGGGGGGCCCCGGCAATGAGCAGTTATTC.

The CDR3 nucleotides read TGTGCCAGCAGCCAAGTGGGACTAAGAGTTGAAGCTTTCTTT. Translation: CASSQVGLRVEAFF. The chain recombines TRBV4-2 with TRBJ1-1, with TRBD1 as a possible D gene (5 bases). V was cut by 1 base and J by 7 bases, with 13 bases left in between. Germline CDR1 and CDR2: LGHNA and YNFKEQ. The CDR3 runs to 14 residues.

The chain carries TRBV24-1 and TRBJ2-1; 7 bases line up with TRBD2. The length of the CDR3 is 17 residues. Germline CDR1 is KGHDR and CDR2 is SFDVKD. Germline trimming cut 2 bases from V and 5 bases from J; bases unmatched to any gene: 11. CDR3 amino acids: CATSDWPGLTRNNEQFF. The CDR3 DNA reads as TGTGCCACCAGTGATTGGCCGGGACTAACAAGAAACAATGAGCAGTTCTTC.

This clonotype was counted a few times. This sequence joins TRBV5-4 and TRBJ2-3; no clear D. V lost 1 base, J lost 4 bases, and 10 bases lay in between. This CDR3 contains 14 residues. Germline assignment: CDR1 SGHNT and CDR2 YYREEE (reference sequence). CDR3 in DNA: TGTGCCAGCAGCTTGAATACCGCTTCAGATACGCAGTATTTT. This encodes CASSLNTASDTQYF.